The 32 T cell receptor beta chains in this list originate from one sample, sequenced in a study of sequential checkpoint blockade in melanoma. Sample treatment: randomized to nivolumab then ipilimumab (arm A) or the reverse (arm B). Assay: immunoSEQ multiplex PCR; the TCRdb copy retains only in-frame clones and omits some. The table shows tens of thousands of clones, with over 80% occurring only once. The material was CD8+ T cells sorted from blood (inferred from file names), obtained from a patient given nivolumab and ipilimumab in sequence. These receptors all come from a human donor with melanoma.

As for this clone: One end of the junction fails to match germline, which may point to a read error. The genes are TRBV27 and TRBJ2-7; 7 positions agree with TRBD2. The V gene's germline CDR1 is MNHEY and CDR2 SMNVEV (reference sequence). The CDR3 sequence is 15 residues long. This CDR3 reads CATSVGAGPSYEQYF. For the CDR3, the DNA is TGTGCCACCAGTGTCGGAGCGGGACCCTCCTACGAGCAGTACTTC.

This clone has only one observation. The chain links TRBV4-1 to TRBJ2-5; 8 nucleotides align to TRBD1. The end of the DNA fits TRBJ2-7 better, so the J call may be wrong. In germline, CDR1 is MGHRA, CDR2 YSYEKL. The CDR3 totals 13 residues. CDR3 DNA: TGCGCCAGCAGCCGACAGGGGACGATCGAGCAGTACTTC. Amino acid sequence: CASSRQGTIEQYF.

V is TRBV7-9 and J is TRBJ2-7; maybe TRBD2 (6 bases). The germline V gene encodes CDR1 SEHNR and CDR2 FQNEAQ (reference sequence). V gave up 3 bases and J gave up 6 bases, with 9 bases separating them. This CDR3 is built from 12 residues. The CDR3 reads CASSFRGGEQYF. The CDR3 region has the DNA TGTGCCAGCAGCTTTAGGGGAGGCGAGCAGTACTTC.

This clone was counted only a few times. The chain couples TRBV6-5 to TRBJ2-7; possible D gene TRBD1, 7 bases. Trimming shortened V by 0 bases and J by 5 bases, and 14 bases separated the two germline ends. CDR3 size: 15 residues. In germline, CDR1 is MNHEY, CDR2 SVGAGI. The CDR3 DNA is TGTGCCAGCAGTTACTCGAGTGGAGGGGGCCACGAGCAGTACTTC. It specifies CASSYSSGGGHEQYF.

The chain employs TRBV27 and TRBJ2-1; D gene ambiguous. The ends were cut back, 6 bases at V and 4 bases at J, with 4 bases in the middle. Germline CDR1 and CDR2: MNHEY and SMNVEV (reference sequence). The length of the CDR3 is 11 residues. CDR3 region: CASRSYNEQFF. The CDR3 nucleotides read TGTGCCAGCAGGTCGTACAATGAGCAGTTCTTC.

The genes are TRBV6-5 and TRBJ2-2; the D gene is possibly TRBD2 (6 bases). The germline CDR1 and CDR2 sequences are MNHEY and SVGAGI. V was shortened by 7 bases and J by 6 bases, with 12 bases between the two germline ends. CDR3 size: 13 residues. CDR3 in amino acids: CASTGSRAGELFF. The CDR3, as DNA: TGTGCCAGCACCGGGAGCAGGGCCGGGGAGCTGTTTTTT.

The chain uses TRBV2 and TRBJ2-5; D possibly corresponds to TRBD2 (5 bases). The CDR3 has 16 amino acids. Germline V gene data show CDR1 as SNHLY and CDR2 as FYNNEI. Trimming left V 7 bases short and J 3 bases short, with 21 bases between. In nucleotides, the CDR3 is TGTGCCAGCATACGCCCGGGAATGCGCAATGAAGAGACCCAGTACTTC. Its protein product is CASIRPGMRNEETQYF.

The CDR3 DNA is TGTGCCAGCAGCTTGGGAGCGGGGGGAAGCAATCAGCCCCAGCATTTT. Its protein product is CASSLGAGGSNQPQHF. The rearrangement uses TRBV5-6 and TRBJ1-5; D possibly corresponds to TRBD1 (5 bases). The CDR3 length is 16 residues. The V end was cut by 0 bases, the J end by 1 base, with 11 bases between. The germline CDR1 and CDR2 sequences are SGHDT and YYEEEE.

J is TRBJ1-2 and V is TRBV5-1; 8 bases map to TRBD1. In germline, CDR1 is SGHRS, CDR2 YFSETQ. V lost 3 bases, J lost 4 bases, and 11 bases stayed unmatched. The CDR3 has 16 amino acids. CDR3 DNA: TGCGCCAGCAGCTCCGAAAGACAGGGGAGTCCCTATGGCTACACCTTC. The encoded protein is CASSSERQGSPYGYTF.

The chain links TRBV7-2 to TRBJ2-7, with 10 bases aligning to TRBD2. The CDR3 has 15 residues. Germline values: CDR1 SGHTA, CDR2 FQGNSA. Trimming cost V 4 bases and J 3 bases; bases outside gene matches: 6. The CDR3 DNA reads as TGTGCCAGCAGCTCGGGACTAGCGCTCGTCTACGAGCAGTACTTC. Translation: CASSSGLALVYEQYF.

The rearrangement links TRBV28 to TRBJ2-2, with 13 bases that match TRBD2. From germline, CDR1 is MDHEN and CDR2 SYDVKM. V shed 5 bases and J 4 bases; nucleotides not matched to a gene: 7. The CDR3 consists of 17 residues. CDR3 amino acids: CASSARGLAGATGELFF. DNA for the CDR3: TGTGCCAGCAGTGCTCGCGGACTAGCGGGAGCCACCGGGGAGCTGTTTTTT.

The J gene is TRBJ2-3, the V gene TRBV7-9; 10 bases line up with TRBD2. Trimming took 1 base from V and 3 from J; bases not matched to a gene: 7. The V gene's germline CDR1 is SEHNR and CDR2 FQNEAQ (reference sequence). CDR3 size: 17 residues. The DNA for the CDR3 is TGTGCCAGCAGCTTAGGGCTAGCGGGAGCAAGGACAGATACGCAGTATTTT. It specifies CASSLGLAGARTDTQYF. Full variable domain (missing parts from reference TRBV7-9 and TRBJ2-3): DTGVSQNPRHKITKRGQNVTFRCDPISEHNRLYWYRQTLGQGPEFLTYFQNEAQLEKSRLLSDRFSAERPKGSFSTLEIQRTEQGDSAMYLCASSLGLAGARTDTQYFGPGTRLTVL.

The CDR3 region is CASSLNGGTEAFF. The CDR3 DNA reads as TGTGCCAGCAGCTTGAACGGGGGCACTGAAGCTTTCTTT. This rearrangement joins TRBV5-6 to TRBJ1-1; possibly TRBD1 for D (5 bases). V was clipped by 1 base and J by 4 bases, with 8 bases between them. CDR3 length: 13 amino acids. Germline CDR1 reads SGHDT; CDR2 reads YYEEEE.

The J gene is TRBJ2-3, the V gene TRBV10-1, with 7 bases fitting TRBD2. There are 12 residues in the CDR3. J lost 11 bases, V lost 1 base, and 3 bases had no gene match. From germline, CDR1 is WNHNN and CDR2 SYGVQD (reference sequence). Here the CDR3 DNA reads TGCGCCAGCAGTGAGTTGGGGGGGAAGCAGTATTTT. Protein: CASSELGGKQYF.

The count of this clone is one. The rearrangement uses TRBV10-3 and TRBJ2-3; D remains unclear. The germline V and J ends were trimmed by 3 bases and 0 bases, with 10 bases remaining between them. Germline assignment: CDR1 ENHRY and CDR2 SYGVKD. The CDR3 loop spans 15 amino acids. The CDR3 region is CAISDEILSTDTQYF. For the CDR3, the DNA is TGTGCCATCAGTGACGAGATTTTGAGCACAGATACGCAGTATTTT.

The chain has TRBV5-6 and TRBJ2-2; 13 bases are a match to TRBD2. CDR1 and CDR2 from the germline V gene are SGHDT and YYEEEE. The trim removed 6 bases at V and 6 bases at J, leaving 8 bases unmatched. The CDR3 is made up of 16 amino acids. The CDR3 region is CASTGTSGTVAGELFF. In DNA form, the CDR3 reads TGTGCCAGCACCGGGACTAGCGGGACGGTAGCCGGGGAGCTGTTTTTT.

The rearrangement uses TRBV10-2 and TRBJ1-2; D is undetermined. The CDR3 consists of 15 residues. Germline V lookup: CDR1 WSHSY, CDR2 SAAADI. V was cut by 0 bases and J by 8 bases, with 16 bases left in between. CDR3 region: CASSESRRQADGYTF. DNA for the CDR3: TGCGCCAGCAGTGAGTCAAGGAGGCAGGCCGACGGCTACACCTTC.

The V gene is TRBV10-3, the J gene TRBJ1-3; D unclear. Trimming shortened V by 0 bases and J by 3 bases, and 6 bases separated the two germline ends. CDR1 is ENHRY, CDR2 SYGVKD, per germline. The CDR3 length is 14 residues. The CDR3 nucleotides read TGTGCCATCAGTGAGTCGTCCTATGGAAACACCATATATTTT. Translated, it gives CAISESSYGNTIYF.

This chain links TRBV19 with TRBJ2-5, with TRBD2 matching over 13 bases. CDR1 and CDR2 from the germline V gene are LNHDA and SQIVND (reference sequence). The CDR3 is 14 residues long. Trimming took 3 bases from V and 12 from J; bases not matched to a gene: 7. As DNA, the CDR3 is TGTGCCAGTAGTATCTCAGGACTAGCGGGGGAAGAGTACTTC. Translating gives CASSISGLAGEEYF.

This chain links TRBV10-3 with TRBJ2-7, with unresolved D. From germline, CDR1 is ENHRY and CDR2 SYGVKD. The CDR3 is 9 amino acids. V lost 8 bases to trimming and J lost 7 bases, with 6 bases between them. CDR3 protein: CAIGPEQYF. The DNA of the CDR3 is TGTGCCATCGGGCCAGAGCAGTACTTC.

The chain combines TRBV14 with TRBJ2-7, with 7 bases matching TRBD1. Germline CDR1 and CDR2: SGHDN and FVKESK. The CDR3 runs 20 residues. Trimming at V came to 5 bases and at J to 9 bases, leaving 31 bases not matched to a gene. The CDR3 DNA reads TGTGCCAGCAGCGGACGAACACCGGGACAGAGCTACCATGACGGCTTGGTGCAGTACTTC. Translation: CASSGRTPGQSYHDGLVQYF.

This rearrangement joins TRBV7-9 to TRBJ2-7, with D perhaps matching TRBD1 (6 bases). This CDR3 region has 16 residues. Germline lookup yields CDR1 SEHNR and CDR2 FQNEAQ (reference sequence). V lost 0 bases to trimming and J lost 1 base, with 13 bases between them. The CDR3 sequence: CASSLAPLGQSYEQYF. The CDR3 region has the DNA TGTGCCAGCAGCTTAGCACCCCTGGGACAATCCTACGAGCAGTACTTC.

This rearrangement joins TRBV13 to TRBJ2-7, with D hard to call. The V gene's germline CDR1 is PRHDT and CDR2 FYEKMQ (reference sequence). The CDR3 covers 11 residues. Between the trimmed V and J ends, which lost 5 bases and 3 bases, there was a span of 5 bases. The CDR3, as DNA: TGTGCCAGCAGCGATAGCTACGAGCAGTACTTC. Translation gives CASSDSYEQYF.

The V call is TRBV15, the J call TRBJ2-7; TRBD1 matches at 8 bases. CDR1 and CDR2 from the germline V gene are LNHNV and YYDKDF (reference sequence). The CDR3 spans 15 residues. V lost 3 bases and J lost 1; bases outside the gene matches: 5. This CDR3 is CATSSNRDRSYEQYF. The CDR3, as DNA: TGTGCCACCAGCAGCAATCGGGACAGGTCCTACGAGCAGTACTTC.

The V and J genes are TRBV5-1 and TRBJ2-7; TRBD1 matches 7 bases. With V trimmed by 2 bases and J by 3 bases, 2 bases remained unmatched. CDR1 SGHRS and CDR2 YFSETQ come from the germline V gene. This CDR3 has 13 residues. DNA of the CDR3: TGCGCCAGCAGCTTTGGACAGGTCTACGAGCAGTACTTC. It encodes CASSFGQVYEQYF.

J is TRBJ2-3 and V is TRBV9, with D possibly TRBD1 on 6 matching bases. V lost 3 bases and J 2 bases, leaving 10 bases between the germline ends. Per germline, CDR1 SGDLS and CDR2 YYNGEE. The CDR3 is made up of 14 amino acids. CDR3 amino acids: CASSARGYTDTQYF. In DNA form, the CDR3 reads TGTGCCAGCAGCGCTAGGGGGTACACAGATACGCAGTATTTT.

The rearrangement uses TRBV27 and TRBJ1-1; unclear D gene. Germline CDR1 and CDR2: MNHEY and SMNVEV (reference sequence). This CDR3 contains 14 residues. V lost 5 bases, J lost 0 bases, and 10 bases lay in between. The CDR3 loop reads CASSQFRLNTEAFF. In DNA form, the CDR3 reads TGTGCCAGCAGTCAATTCAGGCTGAACACTGAAGCTTTCTTT.

This clone was observed once. The J gene is TRBJ1-5, the V gene TRBV2, with a possible D match to TRBD1 (6 bases). Deletions cut 5 bases from V and 0 bases from J, with 23 bases between. The CDR3 totals 19 residues. Germline V gene data show CDR1 as SNHLY and CDR2 as FYNNEI. For the CDR3, the DNA is TGTGCCAGCAGTTACATTAAGGACAGCGAAGAAGATAGCAATCAGCCCCAGCATTTT. The encoded protein is CASSYIKDSEEDSNQPQHF.

This clone was seen a few times. The V and J genes are TRBV13 and TRBJ1-1; no reliable D call. The CDR3 is made up of 14 amino acids. Germline loops: CDR1 PRHDT, CDR2 FYEKMQ (reference sequence). The V gene lost 3 bases and the J gene lost 0 bases, with 8 bases spanning the gap. CDR3: CASSLGSLNTEAFF. The DNA for the CDR3 is TGTGCCAGCAGCTTGGGCAGTTTGAACACTGAAGCTTTCTTT.

The V gene is TRBV10-2, the J gene TRBJ2-5; 10 bases fit TRBD2. Trimming removed 7 bases from V and 5 bases from J; junction bases left unmatched: 10. Germline V lookup: CDR1 WSHSY, CDR2 SAAADI. The CDR3 spans 15 residues. The CDR3 sequence is CASTLAGGIMETQYF. Written as DNA, the CDR3 is TGCGCCAGCACATTAGCGGGGGGCATCATGGAGACCCAGTACTTC.

This chain links TRBV10-3 with TRBJ2-3; TRBD1 aligns across 8 bases. The germline V gene encodes CDR1 ENHRY and CDR2 SYGVKD. The CDR3 sequence is 16 residues long. With 3 bases clipped from V and 2 bases from J, the junction kept 7 bases outside the gene matches. This CDR3 is CAISDYETGDTDTQYF. The CDR3 bases are TGTGCCATCAGTGATTATGAGACAGGGGACACAGATACGCAGTATTTT.

This chain connects TRBV9 to TRBJ1-2; no clear D gene. Per germline, CDR1 SGDLS and CDR2 YYNGEE. Deletions cut 4 bases from V and 1 base from J, with 11 bases between. CDR3 length: 14 residues. CDR3 bases: TGTGCCAGCAGCCAAAATGGAGGTAACTATGGCTACACCTTC. It encodes CASSQNGGNYGYTF.